This T cell receptor (beta chain) was recorded in a study of vaccination and CD4 T cells after COVID-19. Notes on this clonotype: Its antigen is unidentified. A read error may produce the germline difference seen at one junction end.

This CDR3 comprises 15 residues. Germline CDR1 and CDR2: DFQATT and SNEGSKA (reference sequence). Oncomine TCR Beta short-read sequencing was applied to DNA from cultured CD4+ T cells. TCRdb passed the PCR reads through MiXCR, listing each CDR3 protein once. The profile covers about 7,200 distinct CDR3 sequences, with around 60% appearing a single time and 34% taken by the ten largest. Described treatment: approximately 9-day PBMC culture with coronavirus spike peptide pools or control peptides (ViraFEST assay). The sequenced sample was CD4+ T cells from blood, cultured in vitro. The receptor was derived from a human donor who had recovered from COVID-19. The rearrangement uses TRBV20-1 and TRBJ2-6, with 9 bases fitting TRBD1. This chain's CDR3 is CSARDRAWGANVLTF. DNA of the CDR3: TGTAGTGCTAGGGACAGGGCTTGGGGGGCCAACGTCCTGACTTTC.